Below are 11 T cell receptor beta chains sequenced from a single sample in a study of T cells expressing NK-cell markers. TCRdb reprocessed the 5' RACE reads and stores each CDR3 protein as one record, lacking DNA. This repertoire includes 200,000 to 300,000 distinct CDR3 sequences. Input material: blood T cells: a sorted CD56 or NKG2C T cell subset, CD4+ or CD8+ T cells, or bulk PBMC T cells (not recorded which). All receptors derive from a man between 18 and 29 years old in good health.

This sequence joins TRBV7-6 and TRBJ2-5. The CDR3 consists of 16 residues. The germline CDR1 and CDR2 sequences are SGHVS and FNYEAQ. Here the CDR3 reads CASSPSSGGTKKTQYF.

The chain has TRBV6-5 and TRBJ2-2; TCRdb outputs TRBD1, but without DNA this stays unchecked. The germline V gene has CDR1 MNHEY and CDR2 SVGAGI. The length of the CDR3 is 16 residues. This chain's CDR3 is CASSYGGNANTGELFF.

The chain links TRBV6-6 to TRBJ1-2; the D call from TCRdb, TRBD1, cannot be confirmed without DNA. The CDR3 consists of 13 residues. Per germline, CDR1 MNHNY and CDR2 SVGAGI (reference sequence). The chain's CDR3 is CASTDDRGYGYTF.

The chain has TRBV5-4 and TRBJ1-1. The CDR3 runs to 13 residues. Germline V gene lookup returns CDR1 SGHNT and CDR2 YYREEE (reference sequence). The CDR3 protein is CASSSRGEGQAFF.

The rearrangement uses TRBV5-6 and TRBJ2-5; absent DNA, TCRdb's TRBD1 call cannot be checked. This CDR3 spans 15 amino acids. CDR1 and CDR2 (germline): SGHDT, YYEEEE. CDR3 protein: CASSFLGRGQETQYF.

The rearrangement joins TRBV15 to TRBJ2-5; TCRdb reports TRBD1, a call that lacks DNA to check it against. The germline gives CDR1 LNHNV, CDR2 YYDKDF (reference sequence). The CDR3 runs to 17 residues. The CDR3 loop reads CATSRDSGQGAGETQYF.

This chain uses TRBV23-1 with TRBJ2-1; lacking DNA, the TRBD2 call made by TCRdb goes unchecked. TRBV23-1 belongs to the ORF category, with a function that is uncertain. This CDR3 spans 17 amino acids. The CDR3 is CASSHPRTSGNYNEQFF.

The chain has TRBV11-2 and TRBJ2-4; TCRdb designates TRBD1, a call that cannot be tested without DNA. Germline CDR1 is SGHAT and CDR2 is FQNNGV. CDR3 length: 15 residues. CDR3: CASSLEIRVGNIQYF. The variable domain in full, with the rest retrieved from reference TRBV11-2 and TRBJ2-4, is EAGVAQSPRYKIIEKRQSVAFWCNPISGHATLYWYQQILGQGPKLLIQFQNNGVVDDSQLPKDRFSAERLKGVDSTLKIQPAKLEDSAVYLCASSLEIRVGNIQYFGAGTRLSVL.

The V call is TRBV20-1, the J call TRBJ2-1; TCRdb lists TRBD1, though no DNA is available to test this call. There are 13 residues in the CDR3. Germline V lookup: CDR1 DFQATT, CDR2 SNEGSKA (reference sequence). Here the CDR3 reads CSARGQGSGGQFF.

The chain uses TRBV28 and TRBJ1-1. The V gene's germline CDR1 is MDHEN and CDR2 SYDVKM. The CDR3 is 14 residues long. CDR3 amino acids: CASREAWGYTEAFF. The whole variable domain, remainder taken from reference TRBV28 and TRBJ1-1, is DVKVTQSSRYLVKRTGEKVFLECVQDMDHENMFWYRQDPGLGLRLIYFSYDVKMKEKGDIPEGYSVSREKKERFSLILESASTNQTSMYLCASREAWGYTEAFFGQGTRLTVV.

CDR3 in amino acids: CASSYRPEPGRTEAFF. The gene calls are TRBV6-5 and TRBJ1-1; the D call from TCRdb, TRBD1, cannot be confirmed without DNA. The CDR3 loop spans 16 amino acids. CDR1 and CDR2 from the germline V gene are MNHEY and SVGAGI.